This T cell receptor beta chain was recovered during a study of blood T cell repertoires in COVID-19. Germline loops: CDR1 SNHLY, CDR2 FYNNEI. J lost 8 bases, V lost 7 bases, and 10 bases had no gene match. The CDR3 totals 13 residues. This clone was seen once. Sequenced by immunoSEQ multiplex PCR; TCRdb stores in-frame clones only, minus some. The table includes about 480,000 clones, over 75% detected once. This sequence joins TRBV2 and TRBJ1-2; 7 bases are shared with TRBD1. The sequence derives from a woman in her forties who had recovered from COVID-19. Sequences were obtained from PBMCs or T cells enriched from blood (not recorded which). This CDR3 is CASIFTGVEGYTF. CDR3 bases: TGTGCCAGCATTTTCACAGGGGTGGAGGGCTACACCTTC.